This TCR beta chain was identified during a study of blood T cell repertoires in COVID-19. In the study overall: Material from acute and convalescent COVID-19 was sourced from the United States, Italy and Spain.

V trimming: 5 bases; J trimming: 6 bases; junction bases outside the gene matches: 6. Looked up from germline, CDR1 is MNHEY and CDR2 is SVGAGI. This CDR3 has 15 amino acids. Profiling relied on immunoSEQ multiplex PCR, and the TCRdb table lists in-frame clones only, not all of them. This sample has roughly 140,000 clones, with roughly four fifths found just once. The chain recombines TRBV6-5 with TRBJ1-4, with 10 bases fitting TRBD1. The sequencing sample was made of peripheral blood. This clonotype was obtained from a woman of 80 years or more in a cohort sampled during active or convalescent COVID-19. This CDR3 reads CASSIRDRGHEKLFF. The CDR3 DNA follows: TGTGCCAGCAGTATACGGGACAGGGGCCATGAAAAACTGTTTTTT.